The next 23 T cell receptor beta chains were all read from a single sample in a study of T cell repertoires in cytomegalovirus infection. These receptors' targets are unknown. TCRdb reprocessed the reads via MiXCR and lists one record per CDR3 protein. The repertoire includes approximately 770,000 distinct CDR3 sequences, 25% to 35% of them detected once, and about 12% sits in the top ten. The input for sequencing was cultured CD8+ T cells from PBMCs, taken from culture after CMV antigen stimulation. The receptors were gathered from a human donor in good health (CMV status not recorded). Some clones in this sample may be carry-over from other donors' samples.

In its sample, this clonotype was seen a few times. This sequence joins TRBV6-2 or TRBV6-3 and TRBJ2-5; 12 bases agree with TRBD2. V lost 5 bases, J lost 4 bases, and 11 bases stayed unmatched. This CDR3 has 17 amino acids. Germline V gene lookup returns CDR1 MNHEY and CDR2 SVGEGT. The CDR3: CASSIPGLAGGSETQYF. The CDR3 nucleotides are TGTGCCAGCAGTATCCCGGGACTAGCGGGTGGGTCAGAGACCCAGTACTTC.

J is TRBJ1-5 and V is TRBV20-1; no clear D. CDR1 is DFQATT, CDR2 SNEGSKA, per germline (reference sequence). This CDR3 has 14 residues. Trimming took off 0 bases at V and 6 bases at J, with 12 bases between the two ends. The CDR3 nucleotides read TGCAGTGCTAGAGATATACAACAGCCTCAGCCCCAGCATTTT. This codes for CSARDIQQPQPQHF.

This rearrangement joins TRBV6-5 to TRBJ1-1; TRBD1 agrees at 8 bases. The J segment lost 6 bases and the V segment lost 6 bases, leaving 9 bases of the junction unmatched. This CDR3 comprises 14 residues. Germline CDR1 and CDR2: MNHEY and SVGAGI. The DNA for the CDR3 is TGTGCCAGCAGGTTATCAGGGGGCACGGCTGAAGCTTTCTTT. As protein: CASRLSGGTAEAFF.

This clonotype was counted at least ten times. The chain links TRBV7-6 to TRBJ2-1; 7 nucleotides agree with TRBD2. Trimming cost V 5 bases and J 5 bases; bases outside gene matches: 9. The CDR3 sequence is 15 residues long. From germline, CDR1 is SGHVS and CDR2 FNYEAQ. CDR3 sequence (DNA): TGTGCCAGCAGCCCCAGGCGGGGGAGAAACAATGAGCAGTTCTTC. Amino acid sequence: CASSPRRGRNNEQFF.

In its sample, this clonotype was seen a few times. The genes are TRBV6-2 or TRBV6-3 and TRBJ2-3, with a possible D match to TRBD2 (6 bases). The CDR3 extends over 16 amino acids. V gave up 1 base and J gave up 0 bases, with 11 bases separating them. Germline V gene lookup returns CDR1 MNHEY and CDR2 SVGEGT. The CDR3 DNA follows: TGTGCCAGCAGTTACTTTTCAGGGACTAGCACAGATACGCAGTATTTT. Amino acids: CASSYFSGTSTDTQYF.

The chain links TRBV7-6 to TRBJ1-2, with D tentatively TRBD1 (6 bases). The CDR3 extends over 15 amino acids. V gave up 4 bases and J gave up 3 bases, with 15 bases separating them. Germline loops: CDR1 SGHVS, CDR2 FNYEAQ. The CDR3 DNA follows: TGTGCCAGCAGCTCGGGGGGGGGGCCCTACTATGGCTACACCTTC. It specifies CASSSGGGPYYGYTF.

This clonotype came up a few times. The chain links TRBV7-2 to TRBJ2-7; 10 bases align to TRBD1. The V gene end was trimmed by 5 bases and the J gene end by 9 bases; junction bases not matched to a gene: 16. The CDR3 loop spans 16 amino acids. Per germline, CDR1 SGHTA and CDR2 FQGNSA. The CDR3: CASSLLWTGGDEVQYV. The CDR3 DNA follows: TGTGCCAGCAGCCTCCTTTGGACAGGGGGAGATGAAGTGCAGTACGTC.

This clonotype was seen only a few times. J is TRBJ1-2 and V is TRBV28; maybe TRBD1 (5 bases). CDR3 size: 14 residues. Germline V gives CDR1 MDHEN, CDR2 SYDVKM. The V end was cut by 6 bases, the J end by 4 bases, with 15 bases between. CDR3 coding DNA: TGTGCCAGCAGGGGGCAGAGGGAGGGCTATGGCTACACCTTC. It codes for CASRGQREGYGYTF.

The CDR3: CASSAGLLGIFF. CDR3 in DNA: TGTGCCAGCAGCGCGGGACTGCTAGGTATATTTTTT. The chain carries TRBV7-9 and TRBJ1-4, with D tentatively TRBD1 (5 bases). Germline CDR1 reads SEHNR; CDR2 reads FQNEAQ (reference sequence). Trimming left V 5 bases short and J 17 bases short, with 18 bases between. The CDR3 runs 12 residues.

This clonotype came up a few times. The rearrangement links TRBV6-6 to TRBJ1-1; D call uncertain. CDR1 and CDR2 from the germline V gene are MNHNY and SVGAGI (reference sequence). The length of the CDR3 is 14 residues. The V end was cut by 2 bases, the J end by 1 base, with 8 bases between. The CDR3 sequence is CASSYRSANTEAFF. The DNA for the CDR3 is TGTGCCAGCAGTTACCGGTCAGCGAACACTGAAGCTTTCTTT.

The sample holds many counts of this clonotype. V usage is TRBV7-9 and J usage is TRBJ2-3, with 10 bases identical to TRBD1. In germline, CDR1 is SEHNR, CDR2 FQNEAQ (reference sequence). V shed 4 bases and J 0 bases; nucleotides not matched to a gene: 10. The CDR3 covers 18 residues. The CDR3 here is CASSSRQGAHLSTDTQYF. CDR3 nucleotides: TGTGCCAGCAGCTCCCGACAGGGGGCGCATTTAAGCACAGATACGCAGTATTTT.

This CDR3 is CASRVGGTESSGNTIYF. The CDR3 DNA reads as TGTGCCAGCAGGGTTGGAGGGACGGAGAGCTCTGGAAACACCATATATTTT. The J gene is TRBJ1-3, the V gene TRBV27; D may be TRBD1 (5 bases). The V and J ends lost 6 bases and 0 bases respectively, with 18 bases between them. The CDR3 length is 17 residues. In germline, CDR1 is MNHEY, CDR2 SMNVEV (reference sequence).

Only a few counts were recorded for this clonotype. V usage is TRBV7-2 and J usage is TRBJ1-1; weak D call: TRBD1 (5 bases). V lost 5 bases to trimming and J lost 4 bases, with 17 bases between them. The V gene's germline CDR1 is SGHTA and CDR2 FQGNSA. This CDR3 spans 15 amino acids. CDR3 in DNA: TGTGCCAGCAGCCCCGGGACCGGTTACGGCACTGAAGCTTTCTTT. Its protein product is CASSPGTGYGTEAFF.

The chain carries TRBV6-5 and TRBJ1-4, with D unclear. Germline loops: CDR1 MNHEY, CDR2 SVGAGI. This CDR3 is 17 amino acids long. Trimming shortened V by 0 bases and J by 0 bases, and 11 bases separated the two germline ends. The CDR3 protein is CASSYSYSIPTNEKLFF. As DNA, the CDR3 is TGTGCCAGCAGTTACTCGTATAGCATTCCAACTAATGAAAAACTGTTTTTT.

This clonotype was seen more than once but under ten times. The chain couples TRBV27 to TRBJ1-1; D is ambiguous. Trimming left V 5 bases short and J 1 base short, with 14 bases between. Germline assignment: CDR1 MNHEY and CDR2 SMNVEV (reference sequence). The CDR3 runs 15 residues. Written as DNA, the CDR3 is TGTGCCAGCAGTCTAACCCCTTACCAGAACACTGAAGCTTTCTTT. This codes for CASSLTPYQNTEAFF.

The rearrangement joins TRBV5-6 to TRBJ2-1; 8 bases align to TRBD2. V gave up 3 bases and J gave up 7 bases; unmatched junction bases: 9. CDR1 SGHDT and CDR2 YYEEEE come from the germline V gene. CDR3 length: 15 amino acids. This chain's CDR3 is CASSSGGALRNEQFF. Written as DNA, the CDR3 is TGTGCCAGCAGCTCGGGGGGGGCACTAAGGAATGAGCAGTTCTTC.

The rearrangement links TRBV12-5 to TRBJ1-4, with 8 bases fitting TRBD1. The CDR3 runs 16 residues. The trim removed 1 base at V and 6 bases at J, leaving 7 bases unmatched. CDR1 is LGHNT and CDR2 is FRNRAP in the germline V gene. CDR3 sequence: CASGLARDRIDEKLFF. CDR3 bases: TGTGCTAGTGGTTTGGCGAGGGACAGGATCGATGAAAAACTGTTTTTT.

CDR3 in amino acids: CASSLIPGPSNQPQHF. The CDR3, as DNA: TGTGCCAGCAGCTTAATCCCGGGACCCAGCAATCAGCCCCAGCATTTT. The chain is built from TRBV7-2 and TRBJ1-5, with D perhaps matching TRBD1 (5 bases). Deletions cut 2 bases from V and 1 base from J, with 12 bases between. This CDR3 is built from 16 residues. Looked up from germline, CDR1 is SGHTA and CDR2 is FQGNSA.

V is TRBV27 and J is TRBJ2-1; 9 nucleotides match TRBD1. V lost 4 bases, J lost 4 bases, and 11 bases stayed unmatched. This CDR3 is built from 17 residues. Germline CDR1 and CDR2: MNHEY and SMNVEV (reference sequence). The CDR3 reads CASSYIPQGAFYNEQFF. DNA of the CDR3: TGTGCCAGCAGTTATATCCCACAGGGGGCTTTTTACAATGAGCAGTTCTTC.

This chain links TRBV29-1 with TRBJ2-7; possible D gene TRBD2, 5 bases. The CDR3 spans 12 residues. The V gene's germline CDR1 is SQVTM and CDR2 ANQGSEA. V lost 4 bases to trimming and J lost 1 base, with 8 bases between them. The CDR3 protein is CSVARGSYEQYF. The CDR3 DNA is TGCAGCGTTGCTAGAGGGTCCTACGAGCAGTACTTC.

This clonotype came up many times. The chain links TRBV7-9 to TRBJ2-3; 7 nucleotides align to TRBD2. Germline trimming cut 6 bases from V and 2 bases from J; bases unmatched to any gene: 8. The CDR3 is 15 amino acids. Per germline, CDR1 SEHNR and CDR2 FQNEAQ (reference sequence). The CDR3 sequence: CASRTNRDYTDTQYF. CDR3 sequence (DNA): TGTGCCAGCAGGACGAACCGGGACTACACAGATACGCAGTATTTT.

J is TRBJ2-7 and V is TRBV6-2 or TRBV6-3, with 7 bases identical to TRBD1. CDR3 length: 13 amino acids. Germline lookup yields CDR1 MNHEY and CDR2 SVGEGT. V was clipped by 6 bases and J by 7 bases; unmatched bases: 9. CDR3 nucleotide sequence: TGTGCCAGCAGACCACTGACAGGGTGGGAGCAGTACGTC. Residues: CASRPLTGWEQYV.

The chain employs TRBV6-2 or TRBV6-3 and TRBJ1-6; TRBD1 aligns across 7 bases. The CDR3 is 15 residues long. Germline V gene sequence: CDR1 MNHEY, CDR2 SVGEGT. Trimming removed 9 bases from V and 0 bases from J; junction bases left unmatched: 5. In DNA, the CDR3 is TGTGCCAGTCAGGGGGGAAGCTCCTATAATTCACCCCTCCACTTT. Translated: CASQGGSSYNSPLHF.